Each of the 6 T cell receptor beta chains below was sequenced from the same sample in a study of type 1 regulatory T cells. One entry per CDR3 protein results from TCRdb running MiXCR on the reads. Found here are about 60,000 distinct CDR3 sequences, 62% of them singletons; the top ten hold about 1.7%. Antigen specificity for these receptors is unknown. The sample consisted of cultured non-Tr1 T cells, either the whole culture or a sorted T cell fraction (not recorded which). The receptors originated from a human donor in good health.

V gene TRBV20-1 combines with J gene TRBJ1-5; D not certain. Germline-derived CDR1 and CDR2 are DFQATT and SNEGSKA (reference sequence). Trimming stripped 4 bases from V and 2 bases from J, with 6 bases between. The length of the CDR3 is 12 residues. CDR3 residues: CSANRGNQPQHF. CDR3 sequence (DNA): TGCAGTGCTAATCGTGGCAATCAGCCCCAGCATTTT.

The rearrangement uses TRBV20-1 and TRBJ2-3; a possible D gene is TRBD1 (5 bases). V dropped 2 bases and J dropped 2 bases, with 11 bases sitting between them. This CDR3 spans 14 amino acids. CDR1 and CDR2 from the germline V gene are DFQATT and SNEGSKA (reference sequence). The CDR3 DNA sequence: TGCAGTGCTAGATCACAGGCCTTCACAGATACGCAGTATTTT. Translating gives CSARSQAFTDTQYF.

The chain employs TRBV5-6 and TRBJ2-7; 10 nucleotides line up with TRBD1. This CDR3 region has 15 residues. Losses at the gene ends were 4 bases for V and 3 bases for J; bases not matched to a gene: 7. Germline lookup yields CDR1 SGHDT and CDR2 YYEEEE. CDR3 sequence reads: CASSETGTGDYEQYF. DNA of the CDR3: TGTGCCAGCAGCGAAACCGGGACAGGGGACTACGAGCAGTACTTC.

The CDR3 here is CASSPSGAYEQYF. Written as DNA, the CDR3 is TGTGCCAGTAGTCCTAGCGGGGCGTACGAGCAGTACTTC. The V and J genes are TRBV19 and TRBJ2-7, with TRBD2 identical over 9 bases. Germline V CDR1 and CDR2: LNHDA, SQIVND (reference sequence). The CDR3 is made up of 13 amino acids. V shed 5 bases and J 4 bases; nucleotides not matched to a gene: 3.

This clonotype was detected a few times. The rearrangement uses TRBV10-3 and TRBJ2-2; 9 bases align to TRBD1. Trimming took 6 bases from V and 4 from J; bases not matched to a gene: 6. This CDR3 is built from 15 residues. CDR1 is ENHRY and CDR2 is SYGVKD in the germline V gene. CDR3 sequence reads: CAISGQGSVTGELFF. CDR3 DNA sequence: TGTGCCATCAGCGGACAGGGGTCGGTCACCGGGGAGCTGTTTTTT.

The count of this clonotype is one. The rearrangement uses TRBV6-5 and TRBJ2-7; possibly TRBD1 for D (5 bases). The CDR3 spans 14 residues. Germline V gene data show CDR1 as MNHEY and CDR2 as SVGAGI. V was shortened by 2 bases and J by 5 bases, with 13 bases between the two germline ends. The chain's CDR3 is CASSYQGLPNEQYF. For the CDR3, the DNA is TGTGCCAGCAGTTACCAGGGCCTACCCAACGAGCAGTACTTC.